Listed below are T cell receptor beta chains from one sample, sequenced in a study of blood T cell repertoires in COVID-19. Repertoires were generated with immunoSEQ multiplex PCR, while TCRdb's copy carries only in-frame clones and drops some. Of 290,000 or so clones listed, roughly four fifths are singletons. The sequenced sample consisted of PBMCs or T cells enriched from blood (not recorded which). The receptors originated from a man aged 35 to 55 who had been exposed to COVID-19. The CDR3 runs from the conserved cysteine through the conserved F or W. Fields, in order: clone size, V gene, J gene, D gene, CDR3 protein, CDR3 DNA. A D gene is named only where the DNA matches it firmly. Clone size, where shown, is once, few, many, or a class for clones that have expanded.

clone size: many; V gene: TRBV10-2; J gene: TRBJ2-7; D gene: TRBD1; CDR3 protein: CASSESNRGTYEQYF; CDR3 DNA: TGCGCCAGCAGTGAGTCAAACAGGGGGACATACGAGCAGTACTTC
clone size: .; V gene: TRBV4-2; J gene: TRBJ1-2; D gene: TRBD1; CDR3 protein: CASSQVGQGDGYTF; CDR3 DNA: TGTGCCAGCAGCCAAGTGGGACAGGGAGATGGCTACACCTTC
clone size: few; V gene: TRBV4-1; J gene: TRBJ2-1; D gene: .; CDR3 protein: CASSTHPGSAYQGEQFF; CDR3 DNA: TGCGCCAGCAGCACACACCCCGGGTCCGCGTATCAAGGTGAGCAGTTCTTC
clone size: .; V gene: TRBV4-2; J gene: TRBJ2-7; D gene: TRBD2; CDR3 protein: CASSPALSVGGPHEQYF; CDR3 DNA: TGTGCCAGCAGCCCAGCGCTCTCCGTGGGAGGGCCGCACGAGCAGTACTTC
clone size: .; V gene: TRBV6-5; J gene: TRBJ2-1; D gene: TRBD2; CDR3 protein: CASRGSGTIPRQFF; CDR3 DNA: TGTGCCAGCAGGGGAAGCGGGACTATCCCACGACAGTTCTTC
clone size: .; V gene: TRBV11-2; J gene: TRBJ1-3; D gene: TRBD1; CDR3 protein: CASSPPVGTGGNTIYF; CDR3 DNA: TGTGCCAGCAGTCCCCCCGTCGGGACAGGGGGAAACACCATATATTTT
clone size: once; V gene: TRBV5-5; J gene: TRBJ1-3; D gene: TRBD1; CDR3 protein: CASSFSSGGGGNTIYF; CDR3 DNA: TGTGCCAGCAGCTTTAGTTCAGGGGGAGGTGGAAACACCATATATTTT
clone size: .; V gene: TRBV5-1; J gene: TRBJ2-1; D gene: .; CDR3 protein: CASSLGFADYGGYEQFF; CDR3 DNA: TGCGCCAGCAGCTTGGGCTTCGCAGATTACGGCGGGTATGAGCAGTTCTTC
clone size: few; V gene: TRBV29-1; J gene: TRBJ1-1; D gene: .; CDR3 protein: CSVEIRVEAFF; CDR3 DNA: TGCAGCGTTGAAATCCGGGTAGAAGCTTTCTTT
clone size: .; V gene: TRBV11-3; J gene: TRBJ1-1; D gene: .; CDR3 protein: CASSLEAGLAFF; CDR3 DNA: TGTGCCAGCAGCTTAGAGGCGGGGCTGGCTTTCTTT
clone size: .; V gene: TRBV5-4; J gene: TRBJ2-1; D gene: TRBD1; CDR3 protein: CASSRGSYSDRGYNEQFF; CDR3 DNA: TGTGCCAGCAGCCGCGGAAGTTATTCGGACAGGGGTTACAATGAGCAGTTCTTC
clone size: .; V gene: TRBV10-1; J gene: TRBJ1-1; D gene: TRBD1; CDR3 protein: CASDPTGRRVVIEAFF; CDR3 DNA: TGCGCCAGCGATCCGACAGGGCGGCGTGTAGTTATTGAAGCTTTCTTT
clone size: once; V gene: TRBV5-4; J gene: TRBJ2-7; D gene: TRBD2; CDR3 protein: CASSPSGGLAGLYEQYF; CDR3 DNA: TGTGCCAGCAGCCCATCCGGCGGACTAGCGGGACTCTACGAGCAGTACTTC
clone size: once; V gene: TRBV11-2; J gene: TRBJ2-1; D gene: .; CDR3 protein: CASSPTSPPRYNEQFF; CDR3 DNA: TGTGCCAGCAGCCCCACTAGCCCGCCTCGGTACAATGAGCAGTTCTTC
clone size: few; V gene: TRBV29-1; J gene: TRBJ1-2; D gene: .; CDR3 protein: CSVESTASYGYTF; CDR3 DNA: TGCAGCGTTGAATCGACAGCGAGCTATGGCTACACCTTC
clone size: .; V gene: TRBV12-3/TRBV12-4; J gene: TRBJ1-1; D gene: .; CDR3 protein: CASSYRVEAFF; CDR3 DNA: TGTGCCAGCAGTTACAGGGTTGAAGCTTTCTTT
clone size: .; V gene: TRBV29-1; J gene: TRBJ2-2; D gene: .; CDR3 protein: CSVDRAGTGELFF; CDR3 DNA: TGCAGCGTTGACAGGGCAGGGACCGGGGAGCTGTTTTTT
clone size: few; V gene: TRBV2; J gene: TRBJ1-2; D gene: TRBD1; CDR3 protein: CASSERQGGGYTF; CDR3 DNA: TGTGCCAGCAGTGAACGACAGGGGGGAGGCTACACCTTC
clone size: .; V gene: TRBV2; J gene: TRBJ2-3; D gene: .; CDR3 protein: CASSVARGTDTQYF; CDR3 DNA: TGTGCCAGCAGTGTGGCGAGGGGCACAGATACGCAGTATTTT
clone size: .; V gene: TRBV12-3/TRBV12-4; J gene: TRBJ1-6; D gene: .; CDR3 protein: CASSSAVNSPLHF; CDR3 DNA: TGTGCCAGCAGTTCCGCAGTAAATTCACCCCTCCACTTT
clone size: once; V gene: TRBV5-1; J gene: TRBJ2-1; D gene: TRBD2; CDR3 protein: CASSDDSGSFEQFF; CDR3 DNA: TGCGCCAGCAGCGATGATAGCGGGAGCTTTGAGCAGTTCTTC
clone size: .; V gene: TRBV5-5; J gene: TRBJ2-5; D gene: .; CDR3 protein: CASSFGQPGEETQYF; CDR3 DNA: TGTGCCAGCAGCTTTGGGCAACCGGGAGAAGAGACCCAGTACTTC
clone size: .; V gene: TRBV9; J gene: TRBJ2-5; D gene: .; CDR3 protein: CASSVGAGFPQETQYF; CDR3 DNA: TGTGCCAGCAGCGTAGGGGCAGGGTTTCCCCAAGAGACCCAGTACTTC
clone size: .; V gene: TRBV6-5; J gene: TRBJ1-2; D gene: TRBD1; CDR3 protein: CASRSGTVYGYTF; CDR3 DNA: TGTGCCAGCAGATCCGGGACAGTCTATGGCTACACCTTC
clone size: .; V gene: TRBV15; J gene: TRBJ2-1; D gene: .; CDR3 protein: CATSRDGLSGQQFF; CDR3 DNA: TGTGCCACCAGCAGAGACGGACTCAGTGGGCAGCAGTTCTTC
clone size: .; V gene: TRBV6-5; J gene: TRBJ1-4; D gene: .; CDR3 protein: CASSYSGNNEKLFF; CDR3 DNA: TGTGCCAGCAGTTATTCGGGGAATAATGAAAAACTGTTTTTT
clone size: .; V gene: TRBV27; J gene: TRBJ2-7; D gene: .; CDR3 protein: CASSDFYEQYF; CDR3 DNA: TGTGCCAGCAGTGACTTCTACGAGCAGTACTTC
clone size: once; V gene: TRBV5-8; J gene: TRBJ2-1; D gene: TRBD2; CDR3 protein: CASSLVSFASSGSDNEQFF; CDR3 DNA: TGTGCCAGCAGCTTGGTCAGTTTCGCCTCTAGCGGGAGCGACAATGAGCAGTTCTTC
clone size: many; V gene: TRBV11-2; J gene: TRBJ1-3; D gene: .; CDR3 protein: CASSRAGGGSGNTIYF; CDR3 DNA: TGTGCCAGCAGCCGAGCGGGCGGGGGCTCTGGAAACACCATATATTTT
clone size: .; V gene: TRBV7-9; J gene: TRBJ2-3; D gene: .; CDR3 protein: CASVRGGFTDTQYF; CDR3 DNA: TGTGCCAGCGTCCGCGGTGGGTTCACAGATACGCAGTATTTT
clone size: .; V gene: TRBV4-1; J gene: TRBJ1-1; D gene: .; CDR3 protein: CASSIGGSTEAFF; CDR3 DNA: TGCGCCAGCAGCATCGGGGGTAGCACTGAAGCTTTCTTT
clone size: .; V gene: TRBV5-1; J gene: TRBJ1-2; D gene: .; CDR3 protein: CASSTRGGGTGYTF; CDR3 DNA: TGCGCCAGCAGCACCCGAGGGGGGGGCACTGGCTACACCTTC
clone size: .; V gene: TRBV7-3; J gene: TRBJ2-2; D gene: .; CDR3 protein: CASSEDRTGELFF; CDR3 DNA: TGTGCCAGCAGCGAAGACAGGACCGGGGAGCTGTTTTTT
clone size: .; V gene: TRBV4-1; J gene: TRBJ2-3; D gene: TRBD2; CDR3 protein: CASSQAAGGSDTQYF; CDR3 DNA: TGCGCCAGCAGCCAAGCAGCGGGAGGGTCAGATACGCAGTATTTT
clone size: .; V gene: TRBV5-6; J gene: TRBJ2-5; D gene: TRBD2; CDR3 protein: CASSFTFQLAGVGETQYF; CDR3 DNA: TGTGCCAGCAGCTTCACGTTTCAACTAGCGGGAGTTGGGGAGACCCAGTACTTC
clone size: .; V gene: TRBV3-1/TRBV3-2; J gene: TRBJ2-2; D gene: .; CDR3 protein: CASSQITGRITGELFF; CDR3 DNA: TGTGCCAGCAGCCAGATCACAGGGAGAATCACCGGGGAGCTGTTTTTT
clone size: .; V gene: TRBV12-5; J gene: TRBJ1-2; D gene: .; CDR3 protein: CASGFDRDYGYTF; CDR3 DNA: TGTGCTAGTGGTTTCGACAGAGACTATGGCTACACCTTC
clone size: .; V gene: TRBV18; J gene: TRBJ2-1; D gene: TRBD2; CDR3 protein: CASSLGTSGRASSYNEQFF; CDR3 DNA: TGTGCCAGCTCCCTAGGGACTAGCGGGAGGGCCTCCTCCTACAATGAGCAGTTCTTC
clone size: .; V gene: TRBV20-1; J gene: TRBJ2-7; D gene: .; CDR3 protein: CSARTGVEQYF; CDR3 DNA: TGCAGTGCTAGGACAGGTGTCGAGCAGTACTTC